This TCR beta chain was sequenced during a study of cytomegalovirus exposure and HLA in healthy donors. Study at large: HLA-typed donors were the source of about 85 million unique TCRs, which an early data release held. Study observations and caveats: In a later analysis, most CMV-associated TCR beta chains appeared HLA-restricted. Most TCR beta V segments were productive about 87% or about 30% of the time in an earlier analysis.

About this clone itself: The antigen remains unidentified.

The PCR was carried out with 60 Vbeta primers and 13 Jbeta primers. Measured with immunoSEQ multiplex PCR; TCRdb has only the in-frame clones, and not every one. Among approximately 160,000 clones, roughly 64% were seen once, and the ten largest hold 3%. The CDR3 is 15 amino acids. The V end was cut by 5 bases, the J end by 7 bases, with 17 bases between. Germline-derived CDR1 and CDR2 are LNHDA and SQIVND (reference sequence). The TCR comes from a woman between 25 and 40 years old in good health and CMV-seropositive. The sequenced sample was PBMCs. The rearrangement joins TRBV19 to TRBJ2-2; possibly TRBD1 for D (5 bases). Here the CDR3 DNA reads TGTGCCAGTAGTTACCTCAGGGTATTGGGCGGGGAGCTGTTTTTT. Its protein product is CASSYLRVLGGELFF.